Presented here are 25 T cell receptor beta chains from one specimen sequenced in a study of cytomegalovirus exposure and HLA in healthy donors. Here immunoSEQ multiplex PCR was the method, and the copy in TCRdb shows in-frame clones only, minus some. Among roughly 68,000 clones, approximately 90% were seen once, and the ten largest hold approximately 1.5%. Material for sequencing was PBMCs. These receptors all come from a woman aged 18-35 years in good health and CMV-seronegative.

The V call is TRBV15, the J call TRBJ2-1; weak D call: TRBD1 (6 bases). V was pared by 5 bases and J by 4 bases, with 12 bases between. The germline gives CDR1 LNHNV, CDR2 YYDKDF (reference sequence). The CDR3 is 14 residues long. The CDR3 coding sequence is TGTGCCACCAGCCGACGAACAGGGTACAATGAGCAGTTCTTC. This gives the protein CATSRRTGYNEQFF.

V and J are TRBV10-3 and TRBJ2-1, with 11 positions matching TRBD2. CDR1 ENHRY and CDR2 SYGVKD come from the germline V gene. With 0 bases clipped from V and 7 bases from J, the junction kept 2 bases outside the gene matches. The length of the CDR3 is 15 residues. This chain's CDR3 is CAISESGLAENEQFF. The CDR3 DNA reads TGTGCCATCAGTGAGTCGGGACTAGCGGAGAATGAGCAGTTCTTC.

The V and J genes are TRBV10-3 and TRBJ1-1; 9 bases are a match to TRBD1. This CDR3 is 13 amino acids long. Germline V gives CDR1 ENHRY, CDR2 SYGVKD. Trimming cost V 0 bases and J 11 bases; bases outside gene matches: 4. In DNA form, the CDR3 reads TGTGCCATCAGTGAGTCGGAAGGGACAGGGGCTTTCTTT. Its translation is CAISESEGTGAFF.

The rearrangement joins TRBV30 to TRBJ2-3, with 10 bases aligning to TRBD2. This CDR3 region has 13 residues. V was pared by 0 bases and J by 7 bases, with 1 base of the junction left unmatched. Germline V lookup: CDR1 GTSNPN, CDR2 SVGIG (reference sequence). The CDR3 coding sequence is TGTGCCTGGAGTGTACTAGCGGGGCATACGCAGTATTTT. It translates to CAWSVLAGHTQYF.

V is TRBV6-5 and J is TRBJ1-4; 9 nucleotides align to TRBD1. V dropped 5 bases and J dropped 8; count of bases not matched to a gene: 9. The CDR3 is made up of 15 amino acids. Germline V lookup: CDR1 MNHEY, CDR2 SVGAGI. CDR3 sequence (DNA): TGTGCCAGCAGTCGTTCCGGGACAGGGACAGAAAAACTGTTTTTT. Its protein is CASSRSGTGTEKLFF.

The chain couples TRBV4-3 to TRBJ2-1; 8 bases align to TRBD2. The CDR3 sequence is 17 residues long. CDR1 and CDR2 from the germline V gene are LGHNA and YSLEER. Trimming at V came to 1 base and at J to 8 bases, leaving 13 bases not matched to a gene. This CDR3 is CASSQARSGGAFYEQFF. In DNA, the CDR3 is TGCGCCAGCAGCCAAGCTCGCTCCGGGGGGGCCTTTTATGAGCAGTTCTTC.

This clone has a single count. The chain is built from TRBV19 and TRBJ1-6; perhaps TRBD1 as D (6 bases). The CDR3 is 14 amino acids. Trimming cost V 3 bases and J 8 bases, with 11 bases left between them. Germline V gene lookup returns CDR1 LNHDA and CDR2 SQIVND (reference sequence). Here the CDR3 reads CASSITGNDSPLHF. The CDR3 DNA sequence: TGTGCCAGTAGTATTACAGGGAATGATTCACCCCTCCACTTT.

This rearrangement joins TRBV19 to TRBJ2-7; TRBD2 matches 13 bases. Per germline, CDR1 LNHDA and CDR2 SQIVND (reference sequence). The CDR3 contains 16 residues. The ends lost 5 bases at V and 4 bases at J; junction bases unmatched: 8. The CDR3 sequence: CASSPGLAGVKYEQYF. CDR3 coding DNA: TGTGCCAGTAGTCCAGGACTAGCGGGAGTGAAGTACGAGCAGTACTTC.

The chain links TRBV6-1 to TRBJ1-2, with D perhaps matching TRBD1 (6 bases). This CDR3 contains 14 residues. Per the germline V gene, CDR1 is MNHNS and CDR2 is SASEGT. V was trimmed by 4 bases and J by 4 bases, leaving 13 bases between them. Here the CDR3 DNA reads TGTGCCAGCAGTGGGACCCAGGGGACCTATGGCTACACCTTC. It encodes CASSGTQGTYGYTF.

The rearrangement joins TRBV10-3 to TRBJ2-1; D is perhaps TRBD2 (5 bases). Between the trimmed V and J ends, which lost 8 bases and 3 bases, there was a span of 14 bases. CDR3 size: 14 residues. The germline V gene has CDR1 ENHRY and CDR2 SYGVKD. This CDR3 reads CAIRTSGLYNEQFF. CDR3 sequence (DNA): TGTGCCATCCGGACCAGCGGCCTCTACAATGAGCAGTTCTTC.

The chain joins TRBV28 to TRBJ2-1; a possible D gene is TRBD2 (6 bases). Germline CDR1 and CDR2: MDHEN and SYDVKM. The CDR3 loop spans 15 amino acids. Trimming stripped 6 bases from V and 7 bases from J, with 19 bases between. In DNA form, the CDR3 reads TGTGCCAGCAGCTCCAACCGGGGGTCTTCGAATGAGCAGTTCTTC. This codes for CASSSNRGSSNEQFF.

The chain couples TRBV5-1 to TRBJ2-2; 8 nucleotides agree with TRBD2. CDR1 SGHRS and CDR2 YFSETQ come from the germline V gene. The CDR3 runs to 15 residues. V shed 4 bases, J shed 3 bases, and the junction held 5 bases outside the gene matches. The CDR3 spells CASSQGTSDTGELFF. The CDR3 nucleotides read TGCGCCAGCAGCCAAGGGACTAGTGACACCGGGGAGCTGTTTTTT.

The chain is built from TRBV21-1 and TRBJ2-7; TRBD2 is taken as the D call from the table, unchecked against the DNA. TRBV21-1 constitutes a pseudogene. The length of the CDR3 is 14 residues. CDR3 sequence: CASSRRDPACEQYF. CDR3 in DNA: TGTGCCAGCAGCAGGCGGGACCCCGCCTGCGAGCAGTACTTC.

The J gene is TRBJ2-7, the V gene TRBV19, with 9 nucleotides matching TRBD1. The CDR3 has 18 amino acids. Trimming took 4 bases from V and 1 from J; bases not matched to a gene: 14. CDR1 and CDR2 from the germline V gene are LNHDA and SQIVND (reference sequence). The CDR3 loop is CASSTYPRQGEASYEQYF. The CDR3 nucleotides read TGTGCCAGTAGTACCTACCCTCGACAGGGGGAGGCGTCCTACGAGCAGTACTTC.

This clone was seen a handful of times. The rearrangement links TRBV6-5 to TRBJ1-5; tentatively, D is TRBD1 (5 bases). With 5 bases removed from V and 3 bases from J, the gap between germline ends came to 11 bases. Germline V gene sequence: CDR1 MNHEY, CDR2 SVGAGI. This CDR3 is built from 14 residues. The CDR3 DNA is TGTGCCAGCAGTAACGGGGGGTTCAATCAGCCCCAGCATTTT. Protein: CASSNGGFNQPQHF.

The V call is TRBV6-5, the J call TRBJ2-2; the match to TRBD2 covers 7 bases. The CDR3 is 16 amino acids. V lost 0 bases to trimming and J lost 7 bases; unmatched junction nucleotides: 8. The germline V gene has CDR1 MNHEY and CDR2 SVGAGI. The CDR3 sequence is CASSYSGGRVGGELFF. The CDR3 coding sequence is TGTGCCAGCAGTTACTCAGGCGGGAGAGTTGGCGGGGAGCTGTTTTTT.

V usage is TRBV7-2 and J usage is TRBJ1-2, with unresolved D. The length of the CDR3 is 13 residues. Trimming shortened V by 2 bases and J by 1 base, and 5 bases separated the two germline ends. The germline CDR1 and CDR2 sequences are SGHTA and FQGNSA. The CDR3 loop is CASSLRDNYGYTF. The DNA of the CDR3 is TGTGCCAGCAGCTTACGGGATAACTATGGCTACACCTTC.

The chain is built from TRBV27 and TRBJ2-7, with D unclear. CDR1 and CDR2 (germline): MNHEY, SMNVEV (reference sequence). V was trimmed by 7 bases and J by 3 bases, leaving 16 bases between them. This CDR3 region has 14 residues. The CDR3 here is CASIAGPPNYEQYF. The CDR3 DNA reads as TGTGCCAGCATCGCTGGGCCCCCCAACTACGAGCAGTACTTC.

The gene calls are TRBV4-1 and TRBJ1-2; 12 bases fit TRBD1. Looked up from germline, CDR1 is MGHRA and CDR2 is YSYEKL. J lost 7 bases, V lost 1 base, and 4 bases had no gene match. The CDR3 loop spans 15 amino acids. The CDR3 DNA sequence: TGCGCCAGCAGCCAAGGGGGACAGGGGGCGTTTGGCTACACCTTC. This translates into CASSQGGQGAFGYTF.

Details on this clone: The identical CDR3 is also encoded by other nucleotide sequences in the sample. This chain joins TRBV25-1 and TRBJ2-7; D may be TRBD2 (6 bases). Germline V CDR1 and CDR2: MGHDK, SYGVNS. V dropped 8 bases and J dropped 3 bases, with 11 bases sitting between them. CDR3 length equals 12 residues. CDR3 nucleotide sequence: TGTGCCAGCTCAGCCGGGGGCTACGAGCAGTACTTC. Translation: CASSAGGYEQYF.

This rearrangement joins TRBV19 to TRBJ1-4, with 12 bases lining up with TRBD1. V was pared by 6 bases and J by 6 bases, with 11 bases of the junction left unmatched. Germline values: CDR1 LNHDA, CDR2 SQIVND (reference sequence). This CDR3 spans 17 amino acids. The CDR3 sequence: CASRPAGTGGEDEKLFF. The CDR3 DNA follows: TGTGCCAGTAGGCCAGCCGGGACAGGGGGCGAAGATGAAAAACTGTTTTTT. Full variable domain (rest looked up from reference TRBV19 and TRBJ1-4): DGGITQSPKYLFRKEGQNVTLSCEQNLNHDAMYWYRQDPGQGLRLIYYSQIVNDFQKGDIAEGYSVSREKKESFPLTVTSAQKNPTAFYLCASRPAGTGGEDEKLFFGSGTQLSVL.

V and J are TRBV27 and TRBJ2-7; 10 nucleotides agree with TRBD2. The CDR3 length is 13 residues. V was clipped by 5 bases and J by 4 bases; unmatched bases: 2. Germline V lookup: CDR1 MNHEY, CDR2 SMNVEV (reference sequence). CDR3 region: CASSPTSGYEQYF. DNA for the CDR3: TGTGCCAGCAGTCCGACTAGCGGGTACGAGCAGTACTTC.

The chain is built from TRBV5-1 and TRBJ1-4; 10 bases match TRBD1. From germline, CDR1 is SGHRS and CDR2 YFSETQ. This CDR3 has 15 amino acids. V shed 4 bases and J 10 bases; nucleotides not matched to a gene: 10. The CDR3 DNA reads TGCGCCAGCAGCGGGGCTCCCGGGACAGGGGTAAAACTGTTTTTT. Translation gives CASSGAPGTGVKLFF.

The CDR3 sequence: CASSPQTRNTGELFF. The CDR3 coding sequence is TGTGCCAGCAGCCCACAGACTAGGAACACCGGGGAGCTGTTTTTT. The V gene is TRBV7-2, the J gene TRBJ2-2, with D possibly being TRBD2 (6 bases). The CDR3 length is 15 residues. CDR1 is SGHTA and CDR2 is FQGNSA in the germline V gene. Trimming removed 5 bases at V and 1 base at J, with 11 bases between.

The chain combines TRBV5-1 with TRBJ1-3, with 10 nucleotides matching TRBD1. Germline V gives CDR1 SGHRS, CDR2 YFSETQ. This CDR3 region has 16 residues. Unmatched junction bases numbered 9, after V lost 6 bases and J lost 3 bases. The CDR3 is CASTSRTGGYGNTIYF. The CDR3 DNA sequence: TGCGCCAGCACCTCTCGGACAGGGGGATATGGAAACACCATATATTTT.